This entry features one T cell receptor (beta chain) sequence. Per germline, CDR1 ENHRY and CDR2 SYGVKD. CDR3 length equals 14 residues. V lost 2 bases, J lost 1 base, and 1 base stayed unmatched. Here immunoSEQ multiplex PCR was the method, and the copy in TCRdb shows in-frame clones only, minus some. In the table there are 150,000 to 250,000 clones, roughly 92% of which are singletons. The record originates from a study of blood T cell repertoires in COVID-19. Across the study: T cells, B-cell-depleted T cells, or PBMCs provided the cDNA or gDNA that served as material.

The sample taken for sequencing was peripheral blood. The V gene is TRBV10-3, the J gene TRBJ1-1, with 7 positions matching TRBD1. This clonotype was sampled from a man aged 25-45 years with COVID-19, enrolled during active disease. The CDR3 is CAISEDRENTEAFF. Here the CDR3 DNA reads TGTGCCATCAGTGAGGACAGGGAGAACACTGAAGCTTTCTTT.